The present entry profiles one T cell receptor beta chain with its context. What it recognizes is unknown. The study ran its PCR with 60 Vbeta and 13 Jbeta primers. The data were produced by immunoSEQ multiplex PCR, yet TCRdb's version contains in-frame clones alone and is incomplete. This repertoire shows 150,000 to 200,000 clones, 60% to 85% found once; its top ten account for less than 1.1%. This specimen comes from a study of cytomegalovirus exposure and HLA in healthy donors. Study details: In terms of ancestry, the Caucasian-associated cluster contained about 81% of the approximately 420 genotyped donors.

Broader study findings: A prior analysis recorded that most TCR beta V segments were productive about 87% or about 30% of the time. Excluded: some indistinguishable V segments such as TRBV6-2 and TRBV6-3.

Per the germline V gene, CDR1 is MNHEY and CDR2 is SMNVEV (reference sequence). V lost 5 bases and J lost 7; bases outside the gene matches: 4. The CDR3 covers 13 residues. Specimen: PBMCs. This clonotype originated in a woman in her thirties or forties in good health and CMV-seronegative. The V gene is TRBV27, the J gene TRBJ1-5; 8 nucleotides line up with TRBD1. The CDR3 reads CASSAGGRQPQHF. As DNA, the CDR3 is TGTGCCAGCAGTGCAGGGGGCAGGCAGCCCCAGCATTTT.